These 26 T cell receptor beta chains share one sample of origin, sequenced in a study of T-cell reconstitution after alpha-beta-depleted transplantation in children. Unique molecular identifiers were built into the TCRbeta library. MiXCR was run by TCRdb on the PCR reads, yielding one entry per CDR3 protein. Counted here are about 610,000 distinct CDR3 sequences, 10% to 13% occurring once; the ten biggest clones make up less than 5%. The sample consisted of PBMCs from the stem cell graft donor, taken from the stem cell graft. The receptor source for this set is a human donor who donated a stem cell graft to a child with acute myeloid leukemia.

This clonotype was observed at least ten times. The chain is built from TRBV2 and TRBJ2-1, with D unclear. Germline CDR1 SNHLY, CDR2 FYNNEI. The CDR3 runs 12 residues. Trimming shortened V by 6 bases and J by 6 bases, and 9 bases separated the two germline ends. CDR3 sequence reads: CASSEYFNEQFF. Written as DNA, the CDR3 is TGTGCCAGCAGCGAATATTTCAATGAGCAGTTCTTC.

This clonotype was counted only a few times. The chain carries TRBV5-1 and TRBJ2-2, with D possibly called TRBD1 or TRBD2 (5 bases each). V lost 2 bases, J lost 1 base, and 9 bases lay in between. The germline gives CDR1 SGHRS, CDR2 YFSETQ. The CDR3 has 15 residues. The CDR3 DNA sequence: TGCGCCAGCAGCTTAGGGACGAGGAACACCGGGGAGCTGTTTTTT. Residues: CASSLGTRNTGELFF.

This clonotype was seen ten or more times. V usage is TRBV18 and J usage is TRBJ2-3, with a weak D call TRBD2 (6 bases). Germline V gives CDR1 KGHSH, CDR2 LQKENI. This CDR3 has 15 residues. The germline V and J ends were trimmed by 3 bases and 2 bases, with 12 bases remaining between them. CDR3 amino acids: CASSPRGTNTDTQYF. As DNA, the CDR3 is TGTGCCAGCTCACCCCGGGGGACGAACACAGATACGCAGTATTTT.

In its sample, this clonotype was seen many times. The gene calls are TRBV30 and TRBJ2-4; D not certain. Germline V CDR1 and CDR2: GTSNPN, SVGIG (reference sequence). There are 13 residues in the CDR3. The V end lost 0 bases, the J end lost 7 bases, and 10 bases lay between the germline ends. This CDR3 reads CAWSVWAGNIQYF. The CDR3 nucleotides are TGTGCCTGGAGTGTATGGGCCGGGAACATTCAGTACTTC.

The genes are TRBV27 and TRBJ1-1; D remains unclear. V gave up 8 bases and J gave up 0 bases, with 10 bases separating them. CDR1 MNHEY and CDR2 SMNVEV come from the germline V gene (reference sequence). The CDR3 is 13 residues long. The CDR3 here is CASCSPLNTEAFF. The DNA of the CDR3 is TGTGCCAGCTGCTCGCCGCTGAACACTGAAGCTTTCTTT.

This CDR3 reads CASSFGTPAGANVLTF. For the CDR3, the DNA is TGTGCCAGCAGTTTCGGAACACCGGCCGGGGCCAACGTCCTGACTTTC. This chain joins TRBV27 and TRBJ2-6; no definite D call. Germline values: CDR1 MNHEY, CDR2 SMNVEV (reference sequence). V lost 3 bases to trimming and J lost 4 bases, with 13 bases between them. The CDR3 has 16 residues.

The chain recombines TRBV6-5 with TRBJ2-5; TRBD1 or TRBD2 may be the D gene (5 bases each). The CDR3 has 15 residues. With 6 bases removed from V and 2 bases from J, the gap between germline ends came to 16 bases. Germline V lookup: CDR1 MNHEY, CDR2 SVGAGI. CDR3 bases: TGTGCCAGCAGACTCGGGACCCTAGCTCAAGAGACCCAGTACTTC. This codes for CASRLGTLAQETQYF.

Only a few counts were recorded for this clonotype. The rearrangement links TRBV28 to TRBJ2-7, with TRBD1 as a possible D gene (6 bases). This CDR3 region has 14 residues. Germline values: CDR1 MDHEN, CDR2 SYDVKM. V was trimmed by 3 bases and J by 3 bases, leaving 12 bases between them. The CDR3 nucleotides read TGTGCCAGCAGTTTCCGGGACATTAGCTACGAGCAGTACTTC. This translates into CASSFRDISYEQYF.

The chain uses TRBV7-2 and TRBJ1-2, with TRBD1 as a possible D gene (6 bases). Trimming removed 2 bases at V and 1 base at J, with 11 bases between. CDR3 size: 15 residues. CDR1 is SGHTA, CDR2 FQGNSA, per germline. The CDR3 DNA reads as TGTGCCAGCAGCTTAACGGGGGGCAATAACTATGGCTACACCTTC. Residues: CASSLTGGNNYGYTF. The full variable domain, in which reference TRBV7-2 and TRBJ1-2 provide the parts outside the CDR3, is GAGVSQSPSNKVTEKGKDVELRCDPISGHTALYWYRQSLGQGLEFLIYFQGNSAPDKSGLPSDRFSAERTGGSVSTLTIQRTQQEDSAVYLCASSLTGGNNYGYTFGSGTRLTVV.

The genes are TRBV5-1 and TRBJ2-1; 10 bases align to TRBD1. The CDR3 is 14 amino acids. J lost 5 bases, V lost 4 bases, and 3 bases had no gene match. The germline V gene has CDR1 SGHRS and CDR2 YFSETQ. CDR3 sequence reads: CASSPGTGDNEQFF. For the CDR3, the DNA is TGCGCCAGCAGCCCGGGGACAGGGGACAATGAGCAGTTCTTC.

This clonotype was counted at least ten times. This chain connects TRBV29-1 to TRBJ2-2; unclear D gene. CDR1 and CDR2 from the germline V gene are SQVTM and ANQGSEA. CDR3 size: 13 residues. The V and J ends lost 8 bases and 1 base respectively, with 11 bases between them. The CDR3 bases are TGCAGCCCACCACAGAGGAACACCGGGGAGCTGTTTTTT. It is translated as CSPPQRNTGELFF.

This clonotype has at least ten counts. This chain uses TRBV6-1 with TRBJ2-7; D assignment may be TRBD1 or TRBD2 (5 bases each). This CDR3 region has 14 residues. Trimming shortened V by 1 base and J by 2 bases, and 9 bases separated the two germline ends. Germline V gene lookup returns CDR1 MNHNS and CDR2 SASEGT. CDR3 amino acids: CASSEGGDPYEQYF. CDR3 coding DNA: TGTGCCAGCAGTGAAGGAGGGGACCCCTACGAGCAGTACTTC.

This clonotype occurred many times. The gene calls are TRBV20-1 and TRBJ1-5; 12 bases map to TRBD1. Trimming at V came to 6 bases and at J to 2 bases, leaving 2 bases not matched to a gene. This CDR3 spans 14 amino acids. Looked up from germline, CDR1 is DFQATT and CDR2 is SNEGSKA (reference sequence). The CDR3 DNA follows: TGCAGTGCCTGGGACAGGGGGCGCAATCAGCCCCAGCATTTT. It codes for CSAWDRGRNQPQHF.

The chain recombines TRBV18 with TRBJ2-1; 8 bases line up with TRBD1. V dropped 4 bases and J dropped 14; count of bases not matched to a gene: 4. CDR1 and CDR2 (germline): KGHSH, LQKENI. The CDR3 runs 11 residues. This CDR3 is CASSLGQGKFF. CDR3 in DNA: TGTGCCAGCTCACTCGGACAGGGCAAGTTCTTC.

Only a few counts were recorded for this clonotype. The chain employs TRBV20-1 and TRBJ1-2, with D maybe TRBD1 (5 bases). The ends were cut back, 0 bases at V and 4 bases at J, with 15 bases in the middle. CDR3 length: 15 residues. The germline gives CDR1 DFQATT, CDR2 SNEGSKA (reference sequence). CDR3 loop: CSARDMRQGSYGYTF. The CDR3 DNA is TGCAGTGCTAGAGATATGCGGCAGGGCAGCTATGGCTACACCTTC.

The CDR3 loop is CSAQQLRPGGEQFF. DNA for the CDR3: TGCAGTGCGCAACAACTTCGCCCAGGGGGTGAGCAGTTCTTC. The rearrangement uses TRBV20-1 and TRBJ2-1; 7 nucleotides match TRBD1. Trimming took 6 bases from V and 9 from J; bases not matched to a gene: 14. The germline V gene has CDR1 DFQATT and CDR2 SNEGSKA (reference sequence). This CDR3 comprises 14 residues.

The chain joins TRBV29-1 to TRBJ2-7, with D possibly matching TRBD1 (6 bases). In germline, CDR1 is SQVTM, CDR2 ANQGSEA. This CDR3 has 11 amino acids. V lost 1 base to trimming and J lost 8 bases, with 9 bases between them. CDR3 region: CSVEGRGKQYF. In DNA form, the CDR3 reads TGCAGCGTTGAAGGCAGGGGCAAGCAGTACTTC.

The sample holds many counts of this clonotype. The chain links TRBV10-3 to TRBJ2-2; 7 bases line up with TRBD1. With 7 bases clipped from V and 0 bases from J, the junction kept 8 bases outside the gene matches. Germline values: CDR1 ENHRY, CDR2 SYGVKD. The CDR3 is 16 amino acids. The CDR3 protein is CAITTGPISNTGELFF. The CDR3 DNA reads TGTGCCATCACGACAGGGCCCATCTCGAACACCGGGGAGCTGTTTTTT.

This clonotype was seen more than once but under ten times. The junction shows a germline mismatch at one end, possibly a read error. CDR3 sequence: CASSQDKGRVLGF. The CDR3 nucleotides read TGTGCCAGCAGCCAAGATAAGGGCCGAGTGTTGGGCTTC. This sequence joins TRBV4-2 and TRBJ2-4; D remains ambiguous. There are 13 residues in the CDR3. Germline-derived CDR1 and CDR2 are LGHNA and YNFKEQ.

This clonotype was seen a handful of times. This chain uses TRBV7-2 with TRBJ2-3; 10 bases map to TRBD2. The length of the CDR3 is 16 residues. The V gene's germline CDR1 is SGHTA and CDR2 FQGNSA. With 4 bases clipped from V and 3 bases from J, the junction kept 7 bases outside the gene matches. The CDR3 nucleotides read TGTGCCAGCAGCTACCGAGCGGGAGGGGGTACAGATACGCAGTATTTT. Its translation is CASSYRAGGGTDTQYF.

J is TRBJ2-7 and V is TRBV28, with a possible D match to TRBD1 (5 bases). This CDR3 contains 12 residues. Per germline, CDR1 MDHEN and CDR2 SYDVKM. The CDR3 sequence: CGSLGHLREQYF. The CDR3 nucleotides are TGTGGGTCCCTCGGACACCTTAGGGAGCAGTACTTC.

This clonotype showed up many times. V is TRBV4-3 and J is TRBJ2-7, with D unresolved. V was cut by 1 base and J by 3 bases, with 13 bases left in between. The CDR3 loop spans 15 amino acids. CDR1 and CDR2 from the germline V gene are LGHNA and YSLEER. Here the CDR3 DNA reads TGCGCCAGCAGCCAAGGTCGTAGCATTGGCTACGAGCAGTACTTC. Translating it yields CASSQGRSIGYEQYF.

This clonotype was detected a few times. CDR3 protein: CASSSSGTRKFF. In DNA, the CDR3 is TGTGCCAGCAGCTCTTCCGGGACACGAAAGTTCTTC. J is TRBJ2-1 and V is TRBV7-9, with D perhaps TRBD1 (6 bases). The germline V and J ends were trimmed by 4 bases and 14 bases, with 15 bases remaining between them. Looked up from germline, CDR1 is SEHNR and CDR2 is FQNEAQ (reference sequence). The CDR3 totals 12 residues.

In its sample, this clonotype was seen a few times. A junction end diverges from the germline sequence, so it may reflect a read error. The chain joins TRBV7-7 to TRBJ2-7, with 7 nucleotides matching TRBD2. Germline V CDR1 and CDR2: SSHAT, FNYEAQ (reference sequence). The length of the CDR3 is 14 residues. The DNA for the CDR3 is TGTGCTAGCAGCCCAGGACTAGTCGGAGGGGAGCAGTACTTC. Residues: CASSPGLVGGEQYF.

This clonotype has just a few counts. In DNA, the CDR3 is TGTGCCAGCAGTTTTGGGACGGCTGGAAACACCATATATTTT. It specifies CASSFGTAGNTIYF. The chain has TRBV28 and TRBJ1-3, with a possible D match to TRBD1 (5 bases). V dropped 3 bases and J dropped 2 bases, with 8 bases sitting between them. This CDR3 contains 14 residues. In germline, CDR1 is MDHEN, CDR2 SYDVKM. Full variable domain (remainder filled in from reference TRBV28 and TRBJ1-3): DVKVTQSSRYLVKRTGEKVFLECVQDMDHENMFWYRQDPGLGLRLIYFSYDVKMKEKGDIPEGYSVSREKKERFSLILESASTNQTSMYLCASSFGTAGNTIYFGEGSWLTVV.

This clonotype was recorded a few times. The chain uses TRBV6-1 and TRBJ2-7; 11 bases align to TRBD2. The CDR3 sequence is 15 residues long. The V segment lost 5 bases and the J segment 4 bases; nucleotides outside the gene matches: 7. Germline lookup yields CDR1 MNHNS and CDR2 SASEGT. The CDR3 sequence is CASSPTSGSMYEQYF. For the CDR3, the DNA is TGTGCCAGCAGTCCTACTAGCGGGAGTATGTACGAGCAGTACTTC.